One and the same sample provided the 2 T cell receptor beta chains below, sequenced in a study of cytomegalovirus exposure and HLA in healthy donors. Primers: 60 Vbeta forward and 13 Jbeta reverse. TCRdb's copy holds only in-frame clones and misses some; the assay was immunoSEQ multiplex PCR. The table shows under 200,000 clones, with 75% to 85% occurring only once. Sequencing used PBMCs. These receptors were taken from a woman in her 30s in good health and CMV-seropositive.

The CDR3 nucleotides are TGTGCCAGCAGTTATGGTGCCCCGGGCGAGCAGTACTTC. Amino acid sequence: CASSYGAPGEQYF. This chain uses TRBV6-5 with TRBJ2-7; no firm D call. With 3 bases removed from V and 6 bases from J, the gap between germline ends came to 12 bases. There are 13 residues in the CDR3. Germline assignment: CDR1 MNHEY and CDR2 SVGAGI.

This rearrangement joins TRBV27 to TRBJ2-3, with 12 bases identical to TRBD2. The CDR3 has 15 amino acids. The trim removed 5 bases at V and 4 bases at J, leaving 4 bases unmatched. Germline V gene sequence: CDR1 MNHEY, CDR2 SMNVEV (reference sequence). CDR3 in amino acids: CASSTTSGSSDTQYF. The CDR3 DNA is TGTGCCAGCAGTACGACTAGCGGGAGCTCAGATACGCAGTATTTT.